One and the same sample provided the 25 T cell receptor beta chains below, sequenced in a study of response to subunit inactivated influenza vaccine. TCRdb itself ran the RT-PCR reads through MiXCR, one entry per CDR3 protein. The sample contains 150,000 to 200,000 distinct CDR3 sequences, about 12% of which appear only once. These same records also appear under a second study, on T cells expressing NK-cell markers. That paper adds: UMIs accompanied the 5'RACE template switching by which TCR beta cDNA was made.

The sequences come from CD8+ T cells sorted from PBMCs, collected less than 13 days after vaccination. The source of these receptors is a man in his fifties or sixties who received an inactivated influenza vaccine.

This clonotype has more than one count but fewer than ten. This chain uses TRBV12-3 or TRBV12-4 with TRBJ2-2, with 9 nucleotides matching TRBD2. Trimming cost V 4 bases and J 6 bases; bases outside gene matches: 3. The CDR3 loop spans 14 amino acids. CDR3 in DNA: TGTGCCAGCAGTTGGACTAGCGTATCCGGGGAGCTGTTTTTT. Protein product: CASSWTSVSGELFF.

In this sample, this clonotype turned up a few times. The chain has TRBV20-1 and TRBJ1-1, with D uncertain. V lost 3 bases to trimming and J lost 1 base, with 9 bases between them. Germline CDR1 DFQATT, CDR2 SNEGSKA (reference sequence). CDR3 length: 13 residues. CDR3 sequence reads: CSASVGGNTEAFF. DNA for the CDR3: TGCAGTGCTAGCGTGGGTGGGAACACTGAAGCTTTCTTT.

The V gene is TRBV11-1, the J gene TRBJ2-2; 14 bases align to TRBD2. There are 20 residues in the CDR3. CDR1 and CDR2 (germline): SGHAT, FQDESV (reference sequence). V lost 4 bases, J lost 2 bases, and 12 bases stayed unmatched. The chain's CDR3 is CASSSVGTSGSWKNTGELFF. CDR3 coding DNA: TGTGCCAGCAGCTCCGTAGGGACTAGCGGGAGTTGGAAAAACACCGGGGAGCTGTTTTTT. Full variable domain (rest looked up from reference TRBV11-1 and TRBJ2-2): EAEVAQSPRYKITEKSQAVAFWCDPISGHATLYWYRQILGQGPELLVQFQDESVVDDSQLPKDRFSAERLKGVDSTLKIQPAELGDSAMYLCASSSVGTSGSWKNTGELFFGEGSRLTVL.

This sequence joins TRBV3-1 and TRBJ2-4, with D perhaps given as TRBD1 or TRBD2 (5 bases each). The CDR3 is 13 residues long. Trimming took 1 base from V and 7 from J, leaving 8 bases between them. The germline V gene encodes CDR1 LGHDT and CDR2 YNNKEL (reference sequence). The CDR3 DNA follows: TGTGCCAGCAGCCAAGCGGGACGCAACATTCAGTACTTC. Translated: CASSQAGRNIQYF.

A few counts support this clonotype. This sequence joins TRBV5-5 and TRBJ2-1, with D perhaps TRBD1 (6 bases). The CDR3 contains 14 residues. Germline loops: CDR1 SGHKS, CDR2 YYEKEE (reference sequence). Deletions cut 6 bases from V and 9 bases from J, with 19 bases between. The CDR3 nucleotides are TGTGCCAGCATTCAAGGCAGCCCCAGGGGTGAGCAGTTCTTC. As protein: CASIQGSPRGEQFF.

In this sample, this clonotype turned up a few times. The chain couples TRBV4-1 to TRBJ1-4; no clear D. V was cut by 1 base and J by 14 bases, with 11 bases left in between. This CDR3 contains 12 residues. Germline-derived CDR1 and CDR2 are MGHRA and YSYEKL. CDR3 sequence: CASSQASKGLFF. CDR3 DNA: TGCGCCAGCAGCCAAGCTTCAAAAGGTCTGTTTTTT.

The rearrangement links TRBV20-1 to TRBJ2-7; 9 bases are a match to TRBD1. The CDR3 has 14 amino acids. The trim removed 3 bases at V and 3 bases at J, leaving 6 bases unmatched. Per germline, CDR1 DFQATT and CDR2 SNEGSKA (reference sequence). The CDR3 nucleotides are TGCAGTGCTAGCCCGGGACAGGGTGTCTACGAGCAGTACTTC. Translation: CSASPGQGVYEQYF.

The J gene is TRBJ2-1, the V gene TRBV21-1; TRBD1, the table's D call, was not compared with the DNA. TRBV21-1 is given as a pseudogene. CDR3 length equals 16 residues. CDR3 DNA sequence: TGTGCCAGCAGCAAAGGAGGGCAGGGGGTGAGCAATGAGCAGTTCTTC. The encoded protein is CASSKGGQGVSNEQFF.

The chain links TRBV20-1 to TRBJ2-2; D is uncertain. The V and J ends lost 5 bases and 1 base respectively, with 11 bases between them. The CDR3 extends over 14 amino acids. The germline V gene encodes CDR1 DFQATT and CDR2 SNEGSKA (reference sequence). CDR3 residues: CSADRTENTGELFF. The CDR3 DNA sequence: TGCAGTGCTGACCGTACAGAGAACACCGGGGAGCTGTTTTTT.

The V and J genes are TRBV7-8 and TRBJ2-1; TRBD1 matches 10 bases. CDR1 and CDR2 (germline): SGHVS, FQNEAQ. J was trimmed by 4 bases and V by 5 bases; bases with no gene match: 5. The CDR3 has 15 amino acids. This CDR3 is CASSETGGGYNEQFF. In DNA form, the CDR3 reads TGTGCCAGCAGCGAGACAGGGGGCGGGTACAATGAGCAGTTCTTC.

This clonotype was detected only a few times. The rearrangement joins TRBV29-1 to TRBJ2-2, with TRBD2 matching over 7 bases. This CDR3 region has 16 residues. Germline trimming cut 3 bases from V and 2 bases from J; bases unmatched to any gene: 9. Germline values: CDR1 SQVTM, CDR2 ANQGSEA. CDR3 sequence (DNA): TGCAGCGTTGAGTTTCGGGCTAGCGGAAACACCGGGGAGCTGTTTTTT. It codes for CSVEFRASGNTGELFF.

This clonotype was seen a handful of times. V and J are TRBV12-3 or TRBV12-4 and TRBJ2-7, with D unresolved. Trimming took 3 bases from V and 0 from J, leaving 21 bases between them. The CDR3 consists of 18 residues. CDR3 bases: TGTGCCAGCAGTTTTTTTCCCATTCTTGAGTTAAACTCCTACGAGCAGTACTTC. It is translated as CASSFFPILELNSYEQYF.

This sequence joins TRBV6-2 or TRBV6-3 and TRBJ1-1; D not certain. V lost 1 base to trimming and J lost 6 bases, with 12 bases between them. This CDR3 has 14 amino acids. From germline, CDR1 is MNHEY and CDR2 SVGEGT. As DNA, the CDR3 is TGTGCCAGCAGTTACTTTGGGGATTCCGCTGAAGCTTTCTTT. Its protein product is CASSYFGDSAEAFF.

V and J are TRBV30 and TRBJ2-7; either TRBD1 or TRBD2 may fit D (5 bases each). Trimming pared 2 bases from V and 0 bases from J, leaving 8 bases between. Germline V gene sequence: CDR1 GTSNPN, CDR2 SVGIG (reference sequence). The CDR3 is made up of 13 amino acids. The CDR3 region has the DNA TGTGCCTGGAGTCAGGGAGTCTCCTACGAGCAGTACTTC. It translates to CAWSQGVSYEQYF.

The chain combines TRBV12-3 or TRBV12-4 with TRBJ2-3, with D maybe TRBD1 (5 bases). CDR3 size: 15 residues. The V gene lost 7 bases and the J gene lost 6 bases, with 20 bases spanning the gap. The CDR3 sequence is CASNIGATSEDTQYF. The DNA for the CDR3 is TGTGCCAGCAACATAGGGGCCACCTCAGAGGATACGCAGTATTTT.

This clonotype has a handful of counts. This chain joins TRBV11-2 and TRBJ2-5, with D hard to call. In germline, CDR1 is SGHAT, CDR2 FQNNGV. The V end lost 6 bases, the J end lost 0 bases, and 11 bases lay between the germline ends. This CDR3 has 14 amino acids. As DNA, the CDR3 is TGTGCCAGCAGTAAGGGTGTGTACCAAGAGACCCAGTACTTC. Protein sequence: CASSKGVYQETQYF.

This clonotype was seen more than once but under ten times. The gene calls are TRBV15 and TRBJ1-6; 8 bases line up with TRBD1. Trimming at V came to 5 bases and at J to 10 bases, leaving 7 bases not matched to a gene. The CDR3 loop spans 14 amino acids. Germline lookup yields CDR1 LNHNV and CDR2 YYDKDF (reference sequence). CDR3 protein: CATSSPGGTSPLHF. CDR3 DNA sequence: TGTGCCACCAGCTCCCCAGGGGGCACCTCACCCCTCCACTTT.

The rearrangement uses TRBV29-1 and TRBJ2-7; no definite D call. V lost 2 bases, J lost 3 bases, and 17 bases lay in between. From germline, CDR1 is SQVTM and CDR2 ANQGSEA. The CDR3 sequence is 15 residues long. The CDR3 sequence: CSVELDLTGYYEQYF. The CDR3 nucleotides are TGCAGCGTTGAACTCGACCTCACGGGTTACTACGAGCAGTACTTC.

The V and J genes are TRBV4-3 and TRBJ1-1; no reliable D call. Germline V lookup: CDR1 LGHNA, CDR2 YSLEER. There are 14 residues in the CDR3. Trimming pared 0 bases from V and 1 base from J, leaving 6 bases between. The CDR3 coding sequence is TGCGCCAGCAGCCAAGAAGAGTCGAACACTGAAGCTTTCTTT. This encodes CASSQEESNTEAFF.

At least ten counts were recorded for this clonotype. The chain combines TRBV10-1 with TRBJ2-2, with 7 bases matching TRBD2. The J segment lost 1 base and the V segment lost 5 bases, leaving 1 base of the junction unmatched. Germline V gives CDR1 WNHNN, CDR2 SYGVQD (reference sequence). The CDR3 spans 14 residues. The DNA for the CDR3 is TGCGCCAGCAGTAGCGGGGAGAACACCGGGGAGCTGTTTTTT. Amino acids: CASSSGENTGELFF.

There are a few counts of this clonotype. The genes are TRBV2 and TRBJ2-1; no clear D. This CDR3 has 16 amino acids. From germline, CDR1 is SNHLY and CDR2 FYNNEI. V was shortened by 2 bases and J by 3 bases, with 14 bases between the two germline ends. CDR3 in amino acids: CASSESRLSVYNEQFF. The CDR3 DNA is TGTGCCAGCAGTGAAAGTCGACTGTCTGTCTACAATGAGCAGTTCTTC.

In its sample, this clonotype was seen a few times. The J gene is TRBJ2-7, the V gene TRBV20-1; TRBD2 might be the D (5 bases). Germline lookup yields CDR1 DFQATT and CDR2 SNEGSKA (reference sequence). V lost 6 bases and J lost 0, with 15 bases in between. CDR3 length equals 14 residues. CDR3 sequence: CSAPPPRGSYEQYF. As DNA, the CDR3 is TGCAGTGCCCCCCCCCCACGGGGCTCCTACGAGCAGTACTTC.

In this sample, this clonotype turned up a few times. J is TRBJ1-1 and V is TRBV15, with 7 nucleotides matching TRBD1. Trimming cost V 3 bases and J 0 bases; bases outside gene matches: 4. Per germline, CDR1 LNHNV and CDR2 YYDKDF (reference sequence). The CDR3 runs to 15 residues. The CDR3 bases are TGTGCCACCAGCAGTCCCGGGACAGTGAACACTGAAGCTTTCTTT. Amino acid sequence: CATSSPGTVNTEAFF.

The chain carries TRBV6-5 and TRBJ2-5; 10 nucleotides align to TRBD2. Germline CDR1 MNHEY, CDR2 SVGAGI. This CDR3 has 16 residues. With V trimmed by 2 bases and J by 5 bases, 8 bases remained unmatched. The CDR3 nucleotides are TGTGCCAGCAGTTACGGGCTAGCGGGAGTAGGGGAGACCCAGTACTTC. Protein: CASSYGLAGVGETQYF.

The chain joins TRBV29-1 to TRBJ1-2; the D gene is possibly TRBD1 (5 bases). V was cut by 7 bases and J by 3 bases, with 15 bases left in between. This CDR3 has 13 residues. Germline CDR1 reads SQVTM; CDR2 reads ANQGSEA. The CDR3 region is CSAPGGGDYGYTF. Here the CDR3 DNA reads TGCAGCGCCCCCGGCGGGGGTGACTATGGCTACACCTTC.